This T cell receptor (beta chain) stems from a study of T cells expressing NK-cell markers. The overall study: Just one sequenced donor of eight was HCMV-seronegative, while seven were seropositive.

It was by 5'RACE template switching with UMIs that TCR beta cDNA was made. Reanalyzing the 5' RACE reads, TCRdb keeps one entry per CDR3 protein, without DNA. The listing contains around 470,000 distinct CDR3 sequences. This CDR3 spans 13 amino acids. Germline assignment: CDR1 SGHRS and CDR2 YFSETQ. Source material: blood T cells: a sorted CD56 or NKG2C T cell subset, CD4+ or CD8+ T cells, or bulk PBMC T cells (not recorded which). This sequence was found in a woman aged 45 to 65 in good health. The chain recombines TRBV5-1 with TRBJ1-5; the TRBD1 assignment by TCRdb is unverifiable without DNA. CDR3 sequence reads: CASSPQGDQPQHF.